This entry features one T cell receptor beta chain sequence. Its specificity is not known. Amplification yielded TCR beta CDR3 regions, with RNA transcripts as the source. HTBI primers were the set used in a first-round RT-PCR of the TCR CDR3. TCRdb independently ran MiXCR on the multiplex PCR reads; one entry per CDR3 protein. The repertoire holds 610,000 or so distinct CDR3 sequences, with under 60% as singletons. These data belong to a study of T cells in Graves' hyperthyroidism and ophthalmopathy. The study, taken as a whole, reports: Model output signaled ophthalmopathy a median about seven months ahead of onset.

Hyperthyroidism of Graves' type that showed no ophthalmopathy progression within 18 months was stable. Participants, patients aged 18 to 65, had newly diagnosed hyperthyroidism with a duration under 2 months. Every diagnosis used clinical symptoms, serum thyroxine and TRAb, thyroid ultrasound and orbital computed tomography. This sequence was found in a woman in her late teens or twenties with Graves' hyperthyroidism. The sequenced sample consisted of peripheral blood or thyroid tissue (not recorded which).

CDR3 in DNA: TGCAGTGCTGCCAGGACCTGGGAGCTGTTTTTT. Its translation is CSAARTWELFF. This chain connects TRBV20-1 to TRBJ2-2; D unresolved. Germline loops: CDR1 DFQATT, CDR2 SNEGSKA (reference sequence). V gave up 5 bases and J gave up 9 bases, with 10 bases separating them. The CDR3 runs to 11 residues.